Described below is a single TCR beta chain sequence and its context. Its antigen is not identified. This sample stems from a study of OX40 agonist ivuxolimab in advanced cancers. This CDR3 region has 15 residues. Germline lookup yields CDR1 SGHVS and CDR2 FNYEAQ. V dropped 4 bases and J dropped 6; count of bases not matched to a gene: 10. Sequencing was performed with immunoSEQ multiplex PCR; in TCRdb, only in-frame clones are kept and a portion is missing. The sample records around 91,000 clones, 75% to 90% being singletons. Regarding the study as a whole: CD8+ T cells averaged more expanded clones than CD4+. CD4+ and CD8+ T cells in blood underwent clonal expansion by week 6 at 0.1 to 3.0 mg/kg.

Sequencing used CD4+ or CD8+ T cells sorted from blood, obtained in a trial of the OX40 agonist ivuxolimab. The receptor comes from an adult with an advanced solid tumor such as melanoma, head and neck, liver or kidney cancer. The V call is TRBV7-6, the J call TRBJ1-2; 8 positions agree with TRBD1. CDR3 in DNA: TGTGCCAGCAGCTCAAGGACAGGGTCGGGCGATGGCTACACCTTC. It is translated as CASSSRTGSGDGYTF.